Listed below are T cell receptor beta chains from one sample, sequenced in a study of OX40 agonist ivuxolimab in advanced cancers. Produced via immunoSEQ multiplex PCR; TCRdb's table is partial and in-frame only. The sample contains around 68,000 clones, roughly nine tenths of which appear only once. Sequenced here: CD4+ or CD8+ T cells sorted from blood, sampled in a trial of the OX40 agonist ivuxolimab. The receptors shown here come from an adult with an advanced solid tumor such as melanoma, head and neck, liver or kidney cancer. CDR3s include the opening cysteine and the closing phenylalanine or tryptophan. A D gene is named only where the DNA matches it firmly.

v_gene: TRBV7-6; j_gene: TRBJ2-1; d_gene: NA; CDR3aa: CASSLNRAEQFF
v_gene: TRBV19; j_gene: TRBJ1-5; d_gene: TRBD1; CDR3aa: CASATTGVSNQPQHF
v_gene: TRBV28; j_gene: TRBJ1-5; d_gene: NA; CDR3aa: CASRPGSSVNQPQHF
v_gene: TRBV6-5; j_gene: TRBJ2-7; d_gene: NA; CDR3aa: CASSYLRDNLYEQYF
v_gene: TRBV18; j_gene: TRBJ2-3; d_gene: TRBD2; CDR3aa: CASSPLAGGPGTDTQYF
v_gene: TRBV27; j_gene: TRBJ2-7; d_gene: NA; CDR3aa: CASSSDRREQYF
v_gene: TRBV18; j_gene: TRBJ2-5; d_gene: NA; CDR3aa: CASSPPELTETQYF
v_gene: TRBV5-1; j_gene: TRBJ1-4; d_gene: NA; CDR3aa: CASSRDKFMGNEKLFF
v_gene: TRBV27; j_gene: TRBJ1-1; d_gene: NA; CDR3aa: CASSKGASNTEAFF
v_gene: TRBV7-9; j_gene: TRBJ1-4; d_gene: TRBD1; CDR3aa: CASSPGQGNEKLFF
v_gene: TRBV7-9; j_gene: TRBJ2-1; d_gene: NA; CDR3aa: CASRAPGGDGNNEQFF
v_gene: TRBV18; j_gene: TRBJ1-5; d_gene: NA; CDR3aa: CASSGTGNRDQPQHF
v_gene: TRBV19; j_gene: TRBJ1-5; d_gene: NA; CDR3aa: CASSPPWGAPNQPQHF
v_gene: TRBV6-5; j_gene: TRBJ1-2; d_gene: NA; CDR3aa: CASSSTGTVGGYTF
v_gene: TRBV5-1; j_gene: TRBJ2-1; d_gene: NA; CDR3aa: CASSLAGKGLEQFF
v_gene: TRBV5-1; j_gene: TRBJ2-7; d_gene: TRBD2; CDR3aa: CASSLNGLAGNGAPYEQYF
v_gene: TRBV6-1; j_gene: TRBJ2-7; d_gene: TRBD2; CDR3aa: CASRTFASGRVEQYF
v_gene: TRBV5-5; j_gene: TRBJ2-7; d_gene: TRBD2; CDR3aa: CASSFSGRADYEQYF